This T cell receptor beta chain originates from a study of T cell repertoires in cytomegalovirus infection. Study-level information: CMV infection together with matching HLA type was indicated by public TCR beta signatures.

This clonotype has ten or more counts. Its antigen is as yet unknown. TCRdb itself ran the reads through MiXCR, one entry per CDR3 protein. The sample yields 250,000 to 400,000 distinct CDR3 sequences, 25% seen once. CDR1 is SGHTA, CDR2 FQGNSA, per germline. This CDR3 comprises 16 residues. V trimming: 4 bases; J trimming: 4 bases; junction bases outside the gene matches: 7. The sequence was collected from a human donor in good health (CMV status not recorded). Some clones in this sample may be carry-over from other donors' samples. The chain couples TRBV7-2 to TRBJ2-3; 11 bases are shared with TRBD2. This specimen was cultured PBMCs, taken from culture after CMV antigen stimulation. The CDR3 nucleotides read TGTGCCAGCAGCTGGACTAGCGGGTTGATCCCAGATACGCAGTATTTT. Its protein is CASSWTSGLIPDTQYF.